Each of the 22 T cell receptor beta chains below was sequenced from the same sample in a study of T cell responses to AZD1222 COVID-19 vaccine. Some clones are missing from TCRdb's copy, which holds only in-frame ones; the method was immunoSEQ multiplex PCR. The repertoire includes under 150,000 clones, about 91% of them detected once, and 3% to 4.5% sits in the top ten. Sample: peripheral blood, taken 28 days after the second AZD1222 dose. The receptor set was obtained from an adult who received the AZD1222 COVID-19 vaccine.

The chain combines TRBV5-1 with TRBJ1-1; no clear D gene. Germline CDR1 and CDR2: SGHRS and YFSETQ. This CDR3 region has 14 residues. V lost 3 bases and J 2 bases, leaving 11 bases between the germline ends. The DNA of the CDR3 is TGCGCCAGCAGCTGGGGTGAACAAAACACTGAAGCTTTCTTT. Its translation: CASSWGEQNTEAFF.

This clone was seen once. The chain joins TRBV6-5 to TRBJ2-7; 10 bases map to TRBD1. V dropped 6 bases and J dropped 5; count of bases not matched to a gene: 10. Germline lookup yields CDR1 MNHEY and CDR2 SVGAGI. The CDR3 is 15 amino acids. For the CDR3, the DNA is TGTGCCAGCAGGCCTCGACAGGGGGCCCGCCACGAGCAGTACTTC. Amino acid sequence: CASRPRQGARHEQYF.

The chain links TRBV5-4 to TRBJ2-3, with D possibly matching TRBD2 (6 bases). V was shortened by 1 base and J by 0 bases, with 9 bases between the two germline ends. The CDR3 covers 15 residues. Per germline, CDR1 SGHNT and CDR2 YYREEE (reference sequence). CDR3 sequence: CASSLPGTSTDTQYF. CDR3 nucleotide sequence: TGTGCCAGCAGCTTGCCAGGGACTAGCACAGATACGCAGTATTTT.

Note on this clone: Other nucleotide sequences in the sample specify the same CDR3. The chain has TRBV27 and TRBJ1-5, with D perhaps matching TRBD1 (5 bases). V lost 2 bases, J lost 4 bases, and 9 bases lay in between. This CDR3 region has 14 residues. Germline V lookup: CDR1 MNHEY, CDR2 SMNVEV (reference sequence). The CDR3 nucleotides are TGTGCCAGCAGTTTAGGGGGGGTAAATCAGCCCCAGCATTTT. It specifies CASSLGGVNQPQHF.

This clone has a single count. V gene TRBV11-2 combines with J gene TRBJ2-1, with 14 positions matching TRBD2. The CDR3 length is 16 residues. The junction had 11 bases not matched to a gene; V was cut back by 6 bases and J by 10 bases. CDR1 is SGHAT, CDR2 FQNNGV, per germline. The CDR3 loop reads CASRFGTSGSSVEQFF. DNA of the CDR3: TGTGCCAGCAGATTCGGGACTAGCGGGAGTTCCGTAGAGCAGTTCTTC.

This rearrangement joins TRBV7-3 to TRBJ2-1; 11 nucleotides match TRBD2. CDR1 SGHTA and CDR2 FQGTGA come from the germline V gene. J was trimmed by 7 bases and V by 1 base; bases with no gene match: 3. The CDR3 totals 15 residues. The CDR3 region has the DNA TGTGCCAGCAGCTTAAGCCTAGCGGGAGGAAATGAGCAGTTCTTC. Translated, it gives CASSLSLAGGNEQFF.

The chain joins TRBV13 to TRBJ1-2, with D possibly being TRBD1 (6 bases). Germline V CDR1 and CDR2: PRHDT, FYEKMQ (reference sequence). The CDR3 totals 15 residues. Trimming removed 2 bases from V and 2 bases from J, with 12 bases in between. CDR3: CASSLLGQPNYGYTF. The CDR3 DNA reads TGTGCCAGCAGCTTATTAGGACAGCCGAACTATGGCTACACCTTC.

This clone was detected only once. This CDR3 reads CASSGLGSDPMNTEAFF. The CDR3 DNA follows: TGCGCCAGCAGCGGGCTGGGGTCGGATCCTATGAACACTGAAGCTTTCTTT. This rearrangement joins TRBV4-3 to TRBJ1-1; D is undetermined. CDR3 size: 17 residues. CDR1 and CDR2 (germline): LGHNA, YSLEER. V was clipped by 5 bases and J by 0 bases, with 19 bases between them.

The chain employs TRBV10-3 and TRBJ2-1, with TRBD1 identical over 7 bases. The CDR3 is 16 residues long. Germline V gives CDR1 ENHRY, CDR2 SYGVKD. Germline trimming cut 4 bases from V and 0 bases from J; bases unmatched to any gene: 6. The CDR3 nucleotides are TGTGCCATCAGTGGGAGGACAGGCAGCTCCTACAATGAGCAGTTCTTC. Protein: CAISGRTGSSYNEQFF.

The chain recombines TRBV27 with TRBJ2-6; 9 bases are a match to TRBD2. The V segment lost 4 bases and the J segment 3 bases; nucleotides outside the gene matches: 16. The CDR3 spans 20 residues. Germline loops: CDR1 MNHEY, CDR2 SMNVEV (reference sequence). The CDR3 protein is CASSSRGTNSGSRGANVLTF. In DNA, the CDR3 is TGTGCCAGCAGTTCTAGGGGGACAAATAGCGGGAGTCGTGGGGCCAACGTCCTGACTTTC.

This clone occurred once. The chain couples TRBV6-2 or TRBV6-3 to TRBJ2-7; either TRBD1 or TRBD2 may fit D (6 bases each). The length of the CDR3 is 15 residues. V lost 5 bases and J lost 1, with 15 bases in between. The V gene's germline CDR1 is MNHEY and CDR2 SVGEGT. The DNA of the CDR3 is TGTGCCAGCAGTGGGGGGCCGGGGGTGTCCTACGAGCAGTACTTC. It is translated as CASSGGPGVSYEQYF.

This rearrangement joins TRBV3-1 (or the pseudogene TRBV3-2) to TRBJ1-6; a possible D gene is TRBD1 (5 bases). Germline CDR1 is LGHDT and CDR2 is YNNKEL (reference sequence). V gave up 1 base and J gave up 10 bases, with 14 bases separating them. The CDR3 covers 15 residues. The CDR3 bases are TGTGCCAGCAGCCAAGGGCAGGGAGAAGGGTCACCCCTCCACTTT. This codes for CASSQGQGEGSPLHF.

The chain employs TRBV5-1 and TRBJ1-6; 7 bases match TRBD1. V lost 4 bases and J lost 7; bases outside the gene matches: 11. The CDR3 consists of 16 residues. Germline-derived CDR1 and CDR2 are SGHRS and YFSETQ. In DNA, the CDR3 is TGCGCCAGCAGCCCAGAGACAGGGACGAAGAATTCACCCCTCCACTTT. Its translation is CASSPETGTKNSPLHF.

The chain recombines TRBV7-8 with TRBJ1-1; D unclear. Between the trimmed V and J ends, which lost 5 bases and 5 bases, there was a span of 15 bases. This CDR3 comprises 14 residues. Germline CDR1 SGHVS, CDR2 FQNEAQ. The CDR3 here is CASSPHVPRTEAFF. In nucleotides, the CDR3 is TGTGCCAGCAGCCCCCACGTTCCCCGGACTGAAGCTTTCTTT.

This chain links TRBV9 with TRBJ2-6, with 7 nucleotides matching TRBD2. The V gene's germline CDR1 is SGDLS and CDR2 YYNGEE. The CDR3 consists of 18 residues. V lost 0 bases, J lost 0 bases, and 6 bases stayed unmatched. The CDR3 nucleotides read TGTGCCAGCAGCGTAGATCCTAGCGGACGCTCTGGGGCCAACGTCCTGACTTTC. Its protein product is CASSVDPSGRSGANVLTF. Together with reference TRBV9 and TRBJ2-6, the CDR3 gives the full variable domain: DSGVTQTPKHLITATGQRVTLRCSPRSGDLSVYWYQQSLDQGLQFLIQYYNGEERAKGNILERFSAQQFPDLHSELNLSSLELGDSALYFCASSVDPSGRSGANVLTFGAGSRLTVL.

The rearrangement links TRBV28 to TRBJ2-5, with TRBD2 matching 9 bases. V trimming: 8 bases; J trimming: 3 bases; junction bases outside the gene matches: 16. Germline V CDR1 and CDR2: MDHEN, SYDVKM. The CDR3 is 17 residues long. CDR3 coding DNA: TGTGCCAGCGCCCCCCCATGGTATAGCGGGAGTAAAGAGACCCAGTACTTC. Residues: CASAPPWYSGSKETQYF.

The chain links TRBV7-8 to TRBJ2-2; D not resolved. Germline CDR1 SGHVS, CDR2 FQNEAQ. CDR3 length: 15 residues. V dropped 5 bases and J dropped 5 bases, with 15 bases sitting between them. The CDR3 DNA reads as TGTGCCAGCAGCCAGACCGCTCTGGTGACCGGGGAGCTGTTTTTT. Translated, it gives CASSQTALVTGELFF.

V gene TRBV9 combines with J gene TRBJ1-2; D is unresolved. Trimming took off 4 bases at V and 8 bases at J, with 12 bases between the two ends. Germline loops: CDR1 SGDLS, CDR2 YYNGEE. The CDR3 consists of 12 residues. The CDR3 DNA reads as TGTGCCAGCAGCCCCCGACGGACGGGCTACACCTTC. This translates into CASSPRRTGYTF.

V gene TRBV6-2 or TRBV6-3 combines with J gene TRBJ2-7, with 7 bases fitting TRBD1. The length of the CDR3 is 14 residues. V was pared by 0 bases and J by 2 bases, with 1 base of the junction left unmatched. Germline V lookup: CDR1 MNHEY, CDR2 SVGEGT. The CDR3, as DNA: TGTGCCAGCAGTTACTCCGGGACAGCCTACGAGCAGTACTTC. Amino acids: CASSYSGTAYEQYF.

The chain has TRBV30 and TRBJ2-7, with D unresolved. The germline V gene encodes CDR1 GTSNPN and CDR2 SVGIG (reference sequence). CDR3 size: 12 residues. Trimming left V 4 bases short and J 3 bases short, with 10 bases between. The CDR3 loop reads CAWINSYYEQYF. The CDR3 DNA reads as TGTGCCTGGATCAACTCCTACTACGAGCAGTACTTC.

The chain links TRBV6-5 to TRBJ2-7; D possibly matches TRBD1 or TRBD2 (6 bases each). Germline V gives CDR1 MNHEY, CDR2 SVGAGI. Trimming removed 8 bases at V and 2 bases at J, with 13 bases between. The CDR3 sequence is 13 residues long. DNA for the CDR3: TGTGCCAGCGGGAGGACAGAAGCCTACGAGCAGTACTTC. This sequence encodes CASGRTEAYEQYF.

At least ten counts were recorded for this clone. This chain links TRBV7-2 with TRBJ2-3; 7 bases map to TRBD1. Germline V gene sequence: CDR1 SGHTA, CDR2 FQGNSA. This CDR3 is built from 16 residues. Unmatched junction bases numbered 12, after V lost 4 bases and J lost 5 bases. Here the CDR3 DNA reads TGTGCCAGCAGCTCCCGCCGGGACAGTGGAGTAGATACGCAGTATTTT. Translated: CASSSRRDSGVDTQYF.